This is a list of T cell receptor beta chains from one sample in a study of T-cell memory formation after mild COVID-19. MiXCR, applied by TCRdb to the 5' RACE reads, yields one record per CDR3 protein. The top ten clones hold around 30% of a sample with about 140,000 distinct CDR3 sequences, 11% to 15% of them seen once. The sample taken for sequencing was PBMCs or a T cell subset sorted from them (not recorded which). The receptor source for this set is an adult woman who had mild COVID-19 (a few samples of this study predate the infection). Cell type and time point are not known. Each CDR3 is given with its conserved first and last residue. A D gene is named only where the DNA matches it firmly. Size is stated for part of the rows, as once, few or many counts, or as a class when the clone is expanded.

j_gene,v_gene,d_gene,abundance,CDR3aa,CDR3nt
TRBJ1-2,TRBV9,.,.,CASSVGQTGYTF,TGTGCCAGCAGCGTAGGTCAGACAGGCTACACCTTC
TRBJ2-5,TRBV7-2,TRBD2,few,CASSLARGFGTSGIQETQYF,TGTGCCAGCAGCTTAGCTAGGGGGTTCGGGACTAGCGGTATTCAAGAGACCCAGTACTTC
TRBJ2-1,TRBV7-9,.,few,CASTASRDNEQFF,TGTGCCAGCACCGCGAGCAGGGACAATGAGCAGTTCTTC
TRBJ2-7,TRBV4-1,.,few,CASSPTMGSSYEQYF,TGCGCCAGCAGCCCAACAATGGGGTCCTCCTACGAGCAGTACTTC
TRBJ2-1,TRBV19,.,few,CASSRDLYNEQFF,TGTGCCAGTAGCCGGGACCTCTACAATGAGCAGTTCTTC
TRBJ2-2,TRBV4-2,.,few,CASSQDHGSTGELFF,TGTGCCAGCAGCCAAGATCACGGGAGCACCGGGGAGCTGTTTTTT
TRBJ2-6,TRBV5-1,TRBD1,few,CASSPDRGISGANVLTF,TGCGCCAGCAGCCCGGACAGGGGGATCTCTGGGGCCAACGTCCTGACTTTC
TRBJ2-1,TRBV7-9,.,few,CASSLDASSYNEQFF,TGTGCCAGCAGCTTAGACGCAAGCTCCTACAATGAGCAGTTCTTC
TRBJ2-5,TRBV7-3,.,.,CASSPGTLQETQYF,TGTGCCAGCAGCCCCGGGACTCTCCAAGAGACCCAGTACTTC
TRBJ1-4,TRBV6-1,.,many,CAINWTPGGEKLFF,TGTGCCATAAACTGGACTCCCGGAGGAGAAAAACTGTTTTTT
TRBJ1-1,TRBV12-3/TRBV12-4,.,few,CASSFLEQGWATEAFF,TGTGCCAGCAGTTTCCTCGAACAGGGTTGGGCCACTGAAGCTTTCTTT
TRBJ1-1,TRBV6-2/TRBV6-3,.,few,CASREGSHEAFF,TGTGCCAGCAGAGAAGGGTCTCATGAAGCTTTCTTT
TRBJ2-2,TRBV25-1,.,few,CASSELRESGTGELFF,TGTGCCAGCAGTGAACTACGGGAGTCGGGCACCGGGGAGCTGTTTTTT
TRBJ1-6,TRBV27,TRBD1,few,CASSWGQGVSPLHF,TGTGCCAGCAGCTGGGGACAGGGGGTCTCACCCCTCCACTTT
TRBJ2-7,TRBV24-1,.,.,CATSDSSGPRGGEQYF,TGTGCCACCAGTGATTCATCGGGACCCCGCGGTGGCGAGCAGTACTTC
TRBJ2-3,TRBV12-3/TRBV12-4,TRBD2,.,CASSFSLARLAGTDTQYF,TGTGCCAGCAGTTTCTCCTTAGCCCGACTAGCGGGCACAGATACGCAGTATTTT
TRBJ2-5,TRBV27,.,many,CASSLWGYQETQYF,TGTGCCAGCAGTTTGTGGGGGTACCAAGAGACCCAGTACTTC
TRBJ2-3,TRBV7-9,TRBD2,.,CASSGRLAGGRDTQYF,TGTGCCAGCAGCGGCCGACTAGCGGGGGGGCGAGATACGCAGTATTTT
TRBJ2-7,TRBV7-8,.,.,CASSSTEGSYEQYF,TGTGCCAGCAGTTCTACAGAGGGCTCCTACGAGCAGTACTTC
TRBJ2-7,TRBV5-5,.,.,CASSLDTESYEQYF,TGTGCCAGCAGCTTGGACACGGAATCCTACGAGCAGTACTTC
TRBJ2-3,TRBV6-1,.,.,CASSVSTDTQYF,TGTGCCAGCAGTGTTTCCACAGATACGCAGTATTTT
TRBJ2-7,TRBV7-9,TRBD1,many,CASSSRDRLTYEQYF,TGTGCCAGCAGCTCCCGGGACAGACTGACCTACGAGCAGTACTTC
TRBJ2-2,TRBV6-5,TRBD2,.,CASSSLAGVTGELFF,TGTGCCAGCAGTAGTCTAGCGGGGGTCACCGGGGAGCTGTTTTTT
TRBJ2-3,TRBV7-3,TRBD2,few,CASSSSGSSDTQYF,TGTGCCAGCAGTTCTAGCGGGAGTTCAGATACGCAGTATTTT
TRBJ2-1,TRBV15,.,.,CATSGLDEQFF,TGTGCCACCAGCGGACTCGATGAGCAGTTCTTC
TRBJ2-7,TRBV7-8,.,.,CASSPPPTYEQYF,TGTGCCTCATCGCCGCCCCCGACCTACGAGCAGTACTTC
TRBJ2-1,TRBV30,.,.,CAWSPGSEQFF,TGTGCCTGGAGTCCAGGGAGCGAGCAGTTCTTC
TRBJ2-7,TRBV29-1,.,.,CSVEGQSLGGNYEQYF,TGCAGCGTTGAGGGGCAGAGCCTCGGGGGAAACTACGAGCAGTACTTC
TRBJ2-7,TRBV24-1,.,few,CATSDSSNYEQYF,TGTGCCACCAGTGATTCTAGCAACTACGAGCAGTACTTC
TRBJ1-1,TRBV9,.,.,CASSPEGSMNTEAFF,TGTGCCAGCAGCCCAGAAGGCAGCATGAACACTGAAGCTTTCTTT
TRBJ2-1,TRBV7-6,.,medium-sized,CASSLVEGGGEQFF,TGTGCCAGCAGCTTAGTGGAGGGAGGGGGTGAGCAGTTCTTC
TRBJ1-1,TRBV9,TRBD1,few,CASSKSDRANTEAFF,TGTGCCAGCAGCAAGTCGGACAGGGCGAACACTGAAGCTTTCTTT
TRBJ2-1,TRBV7-6,.,few,CASSSHESSRNEQFF,TGTGCCAGCAGCTCCCATGAATCTAGCCGCAATGAGCAGTTCTTC
TRBJ1-5,TRBV4-1,.,.,CASSQDPSLRNQPQHF,TGCGCCAGCAGCCAAGATCCCTCCCTTAGGAATCAGCCCCAGCATTTT
TRBJ2-2,TRBV6-5,TRBD1,.,CASSLEQGSGELFF,TGTGCCAGCAGTTTAGAACAGGGGTCCGGGGAGCTGTTTTTT
TRBJ1-1,TRBV5-1,TRBD1,.,CASSSPTGQGSFF,TGCGCCAGCAGCAGCCCCACGGGACAGGGGTCTTTCTTT
TRBJ2-1,TRBV20-1,TRBD2,.,CSAGGLAGPYEQFF,TGCAGTGCAGGGGGACTAGCGGGACCCTACGAGCAGTTCTTC
TRBJ2-1,TRBV7-6,.,.,CASSLADSPSYNEQFF,TGTGCCAGCAGCTTAGCGGACTCCCCTTCCTACAATGAGCAGTTCTTC
TRBJ2-1,TRBV24-1,.,.,CATSVGLAYEQFF,TGTGCCACCAGTGTCGGCCTAGCCTATGAGCAGTTCTTC
TRBJ1-5,TRBV6-5,.,many,CASSSYLVGALSNQPQHF,TGTGCCAGCAGCTCCTATTTGGTGGGGGCTCTTAGCAATCAGCCCCAGCATTTT
TRBJ2-3,TRBV5-1,TRBD1,.,CASSLRDSLRADTQYF,TGCGCCAGCAGCTTGCGGGACAGCCTGCGGGCAGATACGCAGTATTTT
TRBJ1-1,TRBV5-1,.,.,CASSSELNTEAFF,TGCGCCAGCAGCTCTGAACTGAACACTGAAGCTTTCTTT
TRBJ2-2,TRBV12-3/TRBV12-4,TRBD2,few,CASRTLLAGETGELFF,TGTGCCAGCAGAACCCTACTAGCGGGAGAAACCGGGGAGCTGTTTTTT
TRBJ1-6,TRBV27,.,.,CASSLDGGPFSPLHF,TGTGCCAGCAGTTTAGATGGGGGTCCCTTTTCACCCCTCCACTTT
TRBJ2-1,TRBV20-1,TRBD2,.,CSARGASGRGFF,TGCAGTGCTAGAGGGGCCAGCGGGAGAGGGTTCTTC
TRBJ1-4,TRBV7-8,.,.,CASSPLHREGDEKLFF,TGTGCCAGCAGCCCACTCCACAGGGAGGGGGACGAAAAACTGTTTTTT